The rows below give T cell receptor beta chains drawn from one sample of a study of identical twins. In TCRdb, the 5' RACE reads were re-called with MiXCR into one record per CDR3 protein. This repertoire shows roughly 690,000 distinct CDR3 sequences, 21% found once; its top ten account for approximately 4.3%. These data are also associated with another study on T cells expressing NK-cell markers.

The sequenced material came from PBMCs. The receptors come from a woman aged 18 to 35 in good health. Each CDR3 is given with its conserved first and last residue. A D gene is named only where the DNA matches it firmly. Expanded clones get a size class; other rows say once, few or many, or leave the size out.

v_gene	j_gene	abundance	d_gene	CDR3aa	CDR3nt
TRBV12-3/TRBV12-4	TRBJ2-2	NA	TRBD2	CASSRTSGGAGELFF	TGTGCCAGCAGCCGGACTAGCGGGGGGGCCGGGGAGCTGTTTTTT
TRBV5-5	TRBJ1-5	few	NA	CASSSNGQSHQPQHF	TGTGCCAGCAGCTCCAACGGACAGTCACATCAGCCCCAGCATTTT
TRBV6-5	TRBJ2-5	many	TRBD1	CASSYGTGQETQYF	TGTGCCAGCAGTTACGGGACAGGGCAAGAGACCCAGTACTTC
TRBV7-9	TRBJ2-1	once	NA	CASSQSRDSNQIF	TGTGCCAGCAGCCAATCCCGGGACTCCAACCAGATCTTC
TRBV7-9	TRBJ2-3	many	NA	CASSPHEGDTQYF	TGTGCCAGCAGCCCCCATGAGGGGGATACGCAGTATTTT
TRBV5-1	TRBJ1-6	NA	TRBD1	CASSAGQGDSPLHF	TGCGCCAGCAGCGCGGGACAGGGGGACTCACCCCTCCACTTT
TRBV5-6	TRBJ2-5	NA	NA	CASSSGGGGETQYF	TGTGCCAGCAGCTCTGGAGGAGGTGGGGAGACCCAGTACTTC
TRBV20-1	TRBJ2-5	few	TRBD2	CSATTFSGRYQETQYF	TGCAGTGCTACGACCTTTAGCGGGAGGTACCAAGAGACCCAGTACTTC
TRBV4-3	TRBJ2-1	NA	NA	CASSQVVFNEQFF	TGCGCCAGCAGCCAAGTAGTCTTCAATGAGCAGTTCTTC
TRBV9	TRBJ2-1	few	NA	CASSVGVAEFNEQFF	TGTGCCAGCAGCGTAGGGGTAGCGGAATTCAATGAGCAGTTCTTC
TRBV10-3	TRBJ2-7	NA	TRBD2	CAISESIGLAGERRGYEQYF	TGTGCCATCAGTGAGTCGATTGGACTAGCGGGGGAAAGAAGGGGCTACGAGCAGTACTTC
TRBV10-3	TRBJ2-1	NA	NA	CAIRGPAGWDEQFF	TGTGCCATCAGAGGGCCGGCGGGCTGGGATGAGCAGTTCTTC
TRBV5-1	TRBJ2-7	few	NA	CASSPRRESSYEQYF	TGCGCCAGCAGCCCTCGACGGGAGAGCTCCTACGAGCAGTACTTC
TRBV5-8	TRBJ1-1	few	TRBD1	CASSGNRGRNTEAFF	TGTGCCAGCAGCGGGAACAGGGGAAGAAACACTGAAGCTTTCTTT
TRBV20-1	TRBJ2-2	few	TRBD2	CSAKSGSPTNTGELFF	TGCAGTGCTAAGAGCGGGAGCCCTACAAACACCGGGGAGCTGTTTTTT
TRBV4-3	TRBJ2-7	few	NA	CASSQDSLPSSYEQYF	TGCGCCAGCAGCCAAGATTCCCTGCCGAGCTCCTACGAGCAGTACTTC
TRBV10-2	TRBJ2-1	NA	NA	CASSTPIRQGGSYNEQFF	TGCGCCAGCAGTACGCCAATTCGACAGGGAGGGTCCTACAATGAGCAGTTCTTC
TRBV9	TRBJ1-5	NA	TRBD1	CASSVGQGDGEPQHF	TGTGCCAGCAGCGTAGGACAGGGTGACGGAGAGCCCCAGCATTTT
TRBV5-1	TRBJ2-1	NA	NA	CASSLVGLPYNEQFF	TGCGCCAGCAGCTTGGTCGGGCTCCCCTACAATGAGCAGTTCTTC
TRBV29-1	TRBJ1-1	many	NA	CSVGTSNTEAFF	TGCAGCGTAGGGACATCTAACACTGAAGCTTTCTTT
TRBV5-6	TRBJ2-1	NA	NA	CASSREHEQFF	TGTGCCAGCAGTCGGGAGCATGAGCAGTTCTTC
TRBV29-1	TRBJ2-2	many	NA	CSIRTGPGELFF	TGCAGCATTCGGACTGGCCCCGGGGAGCTGTTTTTT
TRBV10-3	TRBJ1-2	many	NA	CAISGTAAGYTF	TGTGCCATTAGTGGGACCGCAGCGGGCTACACCTTC
TRBV12-3/TRBV12-4	TRBJ2-7	NA	NA	CASSPNPGVDEQYF	TGTGCCAGCAGCCCCAACCCGGGGGTGGACGAGCAGTACTTC
TRBV12-3/TRBV12-4	TRBJ1-2	NA	NA	CASSLVGQLGYTF	TGTGCCAGCAGTTTAGTAGGACAGCTTGGCTACACCTTC
TRBV5-1	TRBJ2-7	NA	TRBD1	CASSRDRGMYEQYF	TGCGCCAGCAGCCGGGACAGGGGAATGTACGAGCAGTACTTC
TRBV20-1	TRBJ2-7	NA	TRBD1	CSARDPGQGGEQYF	TGCAGTGCTAGAGACCCCGGACAGGGAGGCGAGCAGTACTTC
TRBV20-1	TRBJ2-3	many	NA	CSAPPGTDTQYF	TGCAGTGCTCCCCCTGGCACAGATACGCAGTATTTT
TRBV7-2	TRBJ1-2	few	NA	CASSAGYGYTF	TGTGCCAGCAGCGCAGGGTATGGCTACACCTTC
TRBV6-2/TRBV6-3	TRBJ2-7	few	TRBD2	CASRNLAGASEQYF	TGTGCCAGCAGGAACTTAGCGGGAGCAAGTGAGCAGTACTTC
TRBV20-1	TRBJ2-3	few	NA	CSAERVQGFADTQYF	TGCAGTGCTGAGCGGGTACAGGGGTTCGCAGATACGCAGTATTTT
TRBV6-5	TRBJ2-5	many	NA	CASSYLDSQETQYF	TGTGCCAGCAGTTACTTAGACAGCCAAGAGACCCAGTACTTC
TRBV20-1	TRBJ2-3	few	TRBD2	CSASERRGGDTQYF	TGCAGTGCATCGGAGCGGAGGGGAGGGGATACGCAGTATTTT
TRBV5-5	TRBJ2-7	few	NA	CASSLLEGRDRRREQYF	TGTGCCAGCAGCTTGTTAGAAGGTCGGGACCGTAGACGGGAGCAGTACTTC
TRBV2	TRBJ1-5	many	NA	CASTGGNQPQHF	TGTGCCAGCACTGGGGGAAATCAGCCCCAGCATTTT
TRBV20-1	TRBJ2-1	many	NA	CSASDGTEQFF	TGCAGTGCTAGCGACGGAACGGAGCAGTTCTTC
TRBV2	TRBJ2-6	NA	NA	CASSRTGIGANVLTF	TGTGCCAGCAGTCGAACAGGGATTGGGGCCAACGTCCTGACTTTC
TRBV29-1	TRBJ2-1	few	TRBD1	CSAGRGQGAYNEQFF	TGCAGCGCGGGCCGGGGACAGGGCGCATACAATGAGCAGTTCTTC
TRBV7-2	TRBJ2-3	few	NA	CASSFRSGKGTQYF	TGTGCCAGCAGCTTTAGGAGCGGAAAAGGCACGCAGTATTTT
TRBV29-1	TRBJ1-2	many	NA	CSVDVVTVSHGYTF	TGCAGCGTTGACGTAGTCACCGTTTCACATGGCTACACCTTC
TRBV29-1	TRBJ2-7	few	NA	CSVGDPAATYEQYF	TGCAGCGTGGGGGATCCCGCCGCCACCTACGAGCAGTACTTC
TRBV6-5	TRBJ2-7	NA	NA	CASSYSGQRGYEQYF	TGTGCCAGCAGTTATTCCGGGCAGCGCGGCTACGAGCAGTACTTC
TRBV12-3/TRBV12-4	TRBJ1-5	NA	NA	CASSLHYRGQPQHF	TGTGCCAGCAGTCTCCATTACCGCGGCCAGCCCCAGCATTTT
TRBV20-1	TRBJ1-2	few	NA	CSARGVDYGYTF	TGCAGTGCTAGAGGGGTCGACTATGGCTACACCTTC
TRBV30	TRBJ2-1	NA	NA	CAWSVRGASFQFF	TGTGCCTGGAGTGTACGGGGAGCCTCCTTCCAGTTCTTC
TRBV7-9	TRBJ2-1	few	NA	CASSLTLSYNEQFF	TGTGCCAGCAGCTTAACCTTATCCTACAATGAGCAGTTCTTC
TRBV5-1	TRBJ1-2	many	NA	CASSLASGYGYTF	TGCGCCAGCAGCTTGGCCTCCGGGTATGGCTACACCTTC
TRBV7-9	TRBJ1-6	NA	NA	CASSFSGAGSPLHF	TGTGCCAGCAGCTTTAGCGGGGCCGGTTCACCCCTCCACTTT
TRBV3-1	TRBJ2-6	NA	TRBD1	CASSPRSLGQGGTSGANVLTF	TGTGCCAGCAGTCCCCGATCCCTGGGACAGGGGGGGACGTCTGGGGCCAACGTCCTGACTTTC
TRBV20-1	TRBJ2-3	many	TRBD2	CSATSGGTDTQYF	TGCAGTGCTACTAGCGGCGGCACAGATACGCAGTATTTT
TRBV7-2	TRBJ2-3	NA	NA	CASSSTGPTDTQYF	TGTGCCAGCAGCTCCACCGGTCCCACAGATACGCAGTATTTT
TRBV12-3/TRBV12-4	TRBJ2-3	few	NA	CASTSDQRDTQYF	TGTGCCAGCACCTCGGACCAGCGCGATACGCAGTATTTT
TRBV7-9	TRBJ2-1	NA	NA	CASSNRAGARSYNEQFF	TGTGCCAGCAGCAACCGTGCCGGGGCCAGATCCTACAATGAGCAGTTCTTC